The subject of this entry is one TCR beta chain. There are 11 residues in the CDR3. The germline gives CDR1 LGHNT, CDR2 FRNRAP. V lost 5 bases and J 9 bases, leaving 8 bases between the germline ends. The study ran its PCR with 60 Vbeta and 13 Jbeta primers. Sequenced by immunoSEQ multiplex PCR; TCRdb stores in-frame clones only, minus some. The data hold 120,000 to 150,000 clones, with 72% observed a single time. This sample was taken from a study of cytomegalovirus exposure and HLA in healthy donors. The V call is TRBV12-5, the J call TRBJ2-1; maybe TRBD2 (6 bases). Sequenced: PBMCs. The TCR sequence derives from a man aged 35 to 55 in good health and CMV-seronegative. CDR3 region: CASGTGGEQFF. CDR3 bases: TGTGCTAGTGGTACCGGGGGTGAGCAGTTCTTC.